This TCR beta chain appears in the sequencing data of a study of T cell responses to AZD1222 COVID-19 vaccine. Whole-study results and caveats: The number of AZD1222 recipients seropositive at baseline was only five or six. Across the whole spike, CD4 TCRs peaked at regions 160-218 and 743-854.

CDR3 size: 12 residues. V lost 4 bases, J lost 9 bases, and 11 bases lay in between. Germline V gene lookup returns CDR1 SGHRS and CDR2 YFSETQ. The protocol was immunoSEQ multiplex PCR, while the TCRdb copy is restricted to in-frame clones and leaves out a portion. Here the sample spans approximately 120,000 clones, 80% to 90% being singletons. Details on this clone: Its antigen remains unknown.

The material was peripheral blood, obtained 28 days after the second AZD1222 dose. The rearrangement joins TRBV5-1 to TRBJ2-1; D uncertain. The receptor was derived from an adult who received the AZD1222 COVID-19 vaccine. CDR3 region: CASSLEGVEQFF. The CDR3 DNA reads TGCGCCAGCAGCCTGGAAGGTGTTGAGCAGTTCTTC.